The 30 T cell receptor beta chains below all came from one sample that was sequenced in a study of blood T cell repertoires in COVID-19. The protocol was immunoSEQ multiplex PCR, while the TCRdb copy is restricted to in-frame clones and leaves out a portion. The table includes 55,000 to 80,000 clones, about 88% detected once. Input material: peripheral blood. All receptors come from a man in his sixties or seventies with acute or convalescent COVID-19.

The gene calls are TRBV28 and TRBJ2-2; 8 nucleotides match TRBD1. The CDR3 spans 15 residues. Germline CDR1 and CDR2: MDHEN and SYDVKM. V shed 4 bases and J 3 bases; nucleotides not matched to a gene: 4. The CDR3, as DNA: TGTGCCAGCAGTTCCGGACAGGGAGACACCGGGGAGCTGTTTTTT. It translates to CASSSGQGDTGELFF. Full variable domain (missing parts from reference TRBV28 and TRBJ2-2): DVKVTQSSRYLVKRTGEKVFLECVQDMDHENMFWYRQDPGLGLRLIYFSYDVKMKEKGDIPEGYSVSREKKERFSLILESASTNQTSMYLCASSSGQGDTGELFFGEGSRLTVL.

Only one count was recorded for this clone. V and J are TRBV6-5 and TRBJ2-1, with D possibly being TRBD2 (5 bases). Per the germline V gene, CDR1 is MNHEY and CDR2 is SVGAGI. Trimming stripped 0 bases from V and 7 bases from J, with 16 bases between. This CDR3 spans 16 amino acids. CDR3 in amino acids: CASSYSSGPQRNEQFF. CDR3 nucleotides: TGTGCCAGCAGTTACTCGAGCGGCCCCCAAAGGAATGAGCAGTTCTTC.

The rearrangement links TRBV6-1 to TRBJ2-5, with D maybe TRBD2 (6 bases). The CDR3 extends over 14 amino acids. The germline V gene encodes CDR1 MNHNS and CDR2 SASEGT. Trimming shortened V by 2 bases and J by 5 bases, and 12 bases separated the two germline ends. The CDR3 sequence is CASSEMGGLETQYF. CDR3 in DNA: TGTGCCAGCAGTGAAATGGGGGGATTGGAGACCCAGTACTTC.

The V call is TRBV3-1 (or the pseudogene TRBV3-2), the J call TRBJ2-6; 7 bases are shared with TRBD1. The CDR3 contains 18 residues. J lost 0 bases, V lost 4 bases, and 9 bases had no gene match. Germline CDR1 and CDR2: LGHDT and YNNKEL (reference sequence). In nucleotides, the CDR3 is TGTGCCAGCAGCCCCTCCGGGACAGTGAGCTCTGGGGCCAACGTCCTGACTTTC. Protein sequence: CASSPSGTVSSGANVLTF.

The count of this clone is one. The rearrangement links TRBV7-9 to TRBJ2-7; TRBD1 agrees at 9 bases. The germline V gene encodes CDR1 SEHNR and CDR2 FQNEAQ (reference sequence). V lost 5 bases to trimming and J lost 2 bases; unmatched junction nucleotides: 16. The CDR3 sequence is 18 residues long. The DNA of the CDR3 is TGTGCCAGCAGCACACAGGGGGCGCAACTAGCAAGGGCCTACGAGCAGTACTTC. Protein sequence: CASSTQGAQLARAYEQYF.

This chain uses TRBV6-2 or TRBV6-3 with TRBJ2-1; a weak D match, TRBD2 (6 bases). Germline V lookup: CDR1 MNHEY, CDR2 SVGEGT. The CDR3 has 18 residues. The ends were cut back, 2 bases at V and 7 bases at J, with 24 bases in the middle. DNA for the CDR3: TGTGCCAGCAGTTACACACGGGAGCGACACCGCACAAGGAATGAGCAGTTCTTC. This translates into CASSYTRERHRTRNEQFF.

This rearrangement joins TRBV5-4 to TRBJ2-3; 14 positions match TRBD2. In germline, CDR1 is SGHNT, CDR2 YYREEE (reference sequence). Trimming cost V 4 bases and J 4 bases; bases outside gene matches: 8. The CDR3 length is 17 residues. The CDR3 sequence: CASSPGLAGGLADTQYF. The CDR3 coding sequence is TGTGCCAGCAGCCCCGGACTAGCGGGAGGATTGGCAGATACGCAGTATTTT.

The chain employs TRBV19 and TRBJ2-1; unclear D gene. This CDR3 is 15 amino acids long. Trimming shortened V by 0 bases and J by 6 bases, and 12 bases separated the two germline ends. Germline CDR1 is LNHDA and CDR2 is SQIVND (reference sequence). CDR3: CASSIDRLAPNEQFF. The CDR3 bases are TGTGCCAGTAGTATAGATCGATTAGCTCCCAATGAGCAGTTCTTC.

Only a few counts were recorded for this clone. J is TRBJ1-1 and V is TRBV6-4, with D perhaps matching TRBD1 (6 bases). Trimming shortened V by 8 bases and J by 1 base, and 14 bases separated the two germline ends. The CDR3 sequence is 14 residues long. Germline CDR1 MRHNA, CDR2 SNTAGT. The CDR3 DNA reads TGTGCCAGCCGTATACAGGGATCGAACACTGAAGCTTTCTTT. It translates to CASRIQGSNTEAFF.

V gene TRBV30 combines with J gene TRBJ2-3, with a possible D match to TRBD2 (6 bases). V lost 3 bases to trimming and J lost 7 bases, with 20 bases between them. This CDR3 comprises 15 residues. Germline loops: CDR1 GTSNPN, CDR2 SVGIG (reference sequence). The CDR3 DNA reads as TGTGCCTGGAGCGATGGGACTCCCAAGTGTAATACGCAGTATTTT. Encoded protein: CAWSDGTPKCNTQYF.

This clone was seen once. This chain links TRBV18 with TRBJ2-1, with TRBD1 matching 10 bases. Germline CDR1 reads KGHSH; CDR2 reads LQKENI. Trimming cost V 5 bases and J 7 bases; bases outside gene matches: 5. The length of the CDR3 is 14 residues. The CDR3 is CASSAGTGENEQFF. The DNA for the CDR3 is TGTGCCAGCTCAGCCGGGACAGGGGAGAATGAGCAGTTCTTC.

In its sample, this clone was seen a few times. V gene TRBV7-8 combines with J gene TRBJ1-2; TRBD1 might be the D (6 bases). The V end was cut by 4 bases, the J end by 3 bases, with 9 bases between. Looked up from germline, CDR1 is SGHVS and CDR2 is FQNEAQ. CDR3 length: 13 residues. DNA of the CDR3: TGTGCCAGCAGCTCGGACAGCTACTATGGCTACACCTTC. This encodes CASSSDSYYGYTF.

V and J are TRBV14 and TRBJ2-1, with D perhaps matching TRBD1 (6 bases). The CDR3 has 14 residues. The germline V gene has CDR1 SGHDN and CDR2 FVKESK. Trimming took 1 base from V and 14 from J, leaving 18 bases between them. CDR3: CASSQGGQTIREFF. The CDR3 nucleotides are TGTGCCAGCAGCCAAGGCGGACAGACAATAAGGGAGTTCTTC.

The J gene is TRBJ2-3, the V gene TRBV6-5; D is uncertain. CDR3 length: 15 amino acids. The germline V gene encodes CDR1 MNHEY and CDR2 SVGAGI. V lost 8 bases to trimming and J lost 2 bases, with 17 bases between them. The CDR3 here is CASHPDTYITDTQYF. The CDR3 bases are TGTGCCAGCCATCCAGACACCTACATCACAGATACGCAGTATTTT.

This clone occurred once. The chain couples TRBV4-1 to TRBJ1-4, with D possibly matching TRBD1 (6 bases). The V gene's germline CDR1 is MGHRA and CDR2 YSYEKL. The germline V and J ends were trimmed by 1 base and 0 bases, with 9 bases remaining between them. The CDR3 runs 16 residues. The CDR3: CASSQAGDTTNEKLFF. DNA of the CDR3: TGCGCCAGCAGCCAAGCAGGGGATACAACTAATGAAAAACTGTTTTTT.

This chain joins TRBV11-3 and TRBJ2-1; 7 bases are shared with TRBD2. This CDR3 has 18 residues. Germline CDR1 SGHNT, CDR2 YENEEA. Trimming at V came to 3 bases and at J to 8 bases, leaving 19 bases not matched to a gene. CDR3 in amino acids: CASSLGLGGGLGGDEQFF. CDR3 DNA: TGTGCCAGCAGCTTGGGACTGGGGGGAGGGCTCGGAGGGGATGAGCAGTTCTTC.

V gene TRBV5-1 combines with J gene TRBJ1-4; D is perhaps TRBD1 (6 bases). V was cut by 4 bases and J by 5 bases, with 15 bases left in between. CDR1 and CDR2 (germline): SGHRS, YFSETQ. The length of the CDR3 is 15 residues. CDR3 in amino acids: CASSTSGTRNEKLFF. CDR3 bases: TGCGCCAGCAGCACCTCCGGGACAAGGAATGAAAAACTGTTTTTT.

This clone was found once. The chain has TRBV19 and TRBJ2-7; possible D gene TRBD1, 6 bases. V gave up 7 bases and J gave up 7 bases, with 17 bases separating them. The CDR3 extends over 13 amino acids. Per germline, CDR1 LNHDA and CDR2 SQIVND (reference sequence). The CDR3 is CASNQPGTTEQYF. In DNA, the CDR3 is TGTGCCAGTAACCAGCCCGGGACAACGGAGCAGTACTTC.

The chain joins TRBV5-6 to TRBJ1-2, with D unclear. V gave up 6 bases and J gave up 8 bases, with 17 bases separating them. Germline V CDR1 and CDR2: SGHDT, YYEEEE. The CDR3 sequence is 13 residues long. CDR3: CASTGLGSSGYTF. In DNA form, the CDR3 reads TGTGCCAGCACGGGATTAGGGTCCTCCGGCTACACCTTC.

V is TRBV9 and J is TRBJ1-4, with TRBD1 matching 10 bases. The CDR3 is 16 amino acids. Germline V gene data show CDR1 as SGDLS and CDR2 as YYNGEE. Losses at the gene ends were 4 bases for V and 0 bases for J; bases not matched to a gene: 3. The CDR3 spells CASSRDRGATNEKLFF. CDR3 bases: TGTGCCAGCAGCCGGGACAGGGGAGCAACTAATGAAAAACTGTTTTTT.

The chain uses TRBV11-2 and TRBJ2-2; D ambiguous. In germline, CDR1 is SGHAT, CDR2 FQNNGV. The CDR3 is made up of 14 amino acids. With 5 bases removed from V and 6 bases from J, the gap between germline ends came to 13 bases. CDR3 coding DNA: TGTGCCAGCAGCGGGCCAGGTCGTCCCGGGGAGCTGTTTTTT. Translating gives CASSGPGRPGELFF.

The rearrangement links TRBV6-1 to TRBJ1-2, with D possibly being TRBD1 (6 bases). Per germline, CDR1 MNHNS and CDR2 SASEGT. The CDR3 has 14 amino acids. The V gene lost 2 bases and the J gene lost 8 bases, with 15 bases spanning the gap. The CDR3 reads CASSELGTDRGYTF. CDR3 DNA sequence: TGTGCCAGCAGTGAACTCGGTACGGACAGAGGCTACACCTTC.

V and J are TRBV5-4 and TRBJ1-5; TRBD1 agrees at 7 bases. J was trimmed by 5 bases and V by 3 bases; bases with no gene match: 5. Germline lookup yields CDR1 SGHNT and CDR2 YYREEE (reference sequence). There are 14 residues in the CDR3. CDR3 bases: TGTGCCAGCAGCTCCGACAGGGTTTATCAGCCCCAGCATTTT. Amino acid sequence: CASSSDRVYQPQHF.

The sample holds one count of this clone. The V gene is TRBV6-1, the J gene TRBJ2-1; unclear D gene. Between the trimmed V and J ends, which lost 1 base and 0 bases, there was a span of 13 bases. CDR1 is MNHNS, CDR2 SASEGT, per germline. The CDR3 is 17 residues long. CDR3 loop: CASSEVIAALSYNEQFF. CDR3 in DNA: TGTGCCAGCAGTGAAGTTATCGCGGCGCTCTCCTACAATGAGCAGTTCTTC.

V usage is TRBV23-1 and J usage is TRBJ2-7; 10 positions match TRBD1. TRBV23-1 is an ORF for which the function is uncertain. The CDR3 covers 16 residues. V shed 3 bases, J shed 1 base, and the junction held 6 bases outside the gene matches. The DNA for the CDR3 is TGCGCCAGCAGTCAGCCGGGACAGGGGTTGTCCTACGAGCAGTACTTC. The encoded protein is CASSQPGQGLSYEQYF.

V gene TRBV2 combines with J gene TRBJ2-2, with D possibly matching TRBD2 (5 bases). Looked up from germline, CDR1 is SNHLY and CDR2 is FYNNEI. Trimming took off 4 bases at V and 0 bases at J, with 9 bases between the two ends. The CDR3 runs 15 residues. The CDR3 DNA reads as TGTGCCAGCAGTGCAAGGACTCCGAACACCGGGGAGCTGTTTTTT. As protein: CASSARTPNTGELFF.

The gene calls are TRBV6-6 and TRBJ2-2; TRBD2 matches at 8 bases. From germline, CDR1 is MNHNY and CDR2 SVGAGI (reference sequence). Unmatched junction bases numbered 10, after V lost 6 bases and J lost 4 bases. The CDR3 contains 16 residues. The CDR3 coding sequence is TGTGCCAGCAGCAGTGGACTAGCAGGGACCACCGGGGAGCTGTTTTTT. Translated, it gives CASSSGLAGTTGELFF.

This clone was seen only once. The chain combines TRBV7-2 with TRBJ2-2; a possible D gene is TRBD1 (6 bases). Germline values: CDR1 SGHTA, CDR2 FQGNSA. V was cut by 6 bases and J by 0 bases, with 14 bases left in between. The CDR3 consists of 16 residues. Here the CDR3 DNA reads TGTGCCAGCAGGACCGGTTGGACAGCGAACACCGGGGAGCTGTTTTTT. Translated, it gives CASRTGWTANTGELFF.

This clone was seen more than once but under ten times. The chain has TRBV3-1 (or the pseudogene TRBV3-2) and TRBJ1-1, with D unresolved. Germline V gene lookup returns CDR1 LGHDT and CDR2 YNNKEL (reference sequence). The CDR3 length is 15 residues. V lost 1 base, J lost 4 bases, and 13 bases lay in between. CDR3 in DNA: TGTGCCAGCAGCCAAGTTGAGGTAGGGAGCACTGAAGCTTTCTTT. It codes for CASSQVEVGSTEAFF.

The chain recombines TRBV6-5 with TRBJ1-2; possibly TRBD1 for D (6 bases). V was cut by 6 bases and J by 6 bases, with 14 bases left in between. CDR3 size: 13 residues. Per germline, CDR1 MNHEY and CDR2 SVGAGI. The CDR3 region is CASRRSKGDGYTF. DNA of the CDR3: TGTGCCAGCAGGCGAAGCAAGGGGGATGGCTACACCTTC.